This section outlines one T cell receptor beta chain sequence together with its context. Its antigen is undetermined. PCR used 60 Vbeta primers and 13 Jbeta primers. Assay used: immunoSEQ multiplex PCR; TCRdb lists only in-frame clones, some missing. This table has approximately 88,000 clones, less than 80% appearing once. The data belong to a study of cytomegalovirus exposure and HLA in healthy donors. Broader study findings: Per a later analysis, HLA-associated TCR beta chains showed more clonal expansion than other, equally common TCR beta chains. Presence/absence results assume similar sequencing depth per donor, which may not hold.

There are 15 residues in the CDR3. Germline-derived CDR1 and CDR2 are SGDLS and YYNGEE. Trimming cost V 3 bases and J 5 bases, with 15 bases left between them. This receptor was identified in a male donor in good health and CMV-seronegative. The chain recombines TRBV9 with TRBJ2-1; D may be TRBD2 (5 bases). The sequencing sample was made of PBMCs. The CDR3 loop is CASSESRRMNNEQFF. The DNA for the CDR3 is TGTGCCAGCAGCGAAAGCAGGAGGATGAACAATGAGCAGTTCTTC.